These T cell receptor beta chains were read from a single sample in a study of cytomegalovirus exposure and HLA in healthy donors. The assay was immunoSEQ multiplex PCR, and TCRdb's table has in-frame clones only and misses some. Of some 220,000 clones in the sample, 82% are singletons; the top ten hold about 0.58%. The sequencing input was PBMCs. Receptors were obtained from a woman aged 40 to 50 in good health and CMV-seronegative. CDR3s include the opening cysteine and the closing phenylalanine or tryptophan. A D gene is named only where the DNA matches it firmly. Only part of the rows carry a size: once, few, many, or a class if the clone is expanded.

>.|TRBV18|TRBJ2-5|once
TGTGCCAGCTCACCGGCAGAGACCCAGTACTTC
CASSPAETQYF
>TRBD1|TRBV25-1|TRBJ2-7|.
TGTGCCAGCAGTGACTCCGACAGGGTTTTTGGCGAGCAGTACTTC
CASSDSDRVFGEQYF
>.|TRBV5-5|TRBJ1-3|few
TGTGCCAGCAGCTCAGAGAGCACAGGGCTAGGAGGTGGAAACACCATATATTTT
CASSSESTGLGGGNTIYF
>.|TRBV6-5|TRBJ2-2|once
TGTGCCAGCAGTATCCGGAGTTACACCGGGGAGCTGTTTTTT
CASSIRSYTGELFF
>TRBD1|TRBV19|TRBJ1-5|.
TGTGCCAGTAGTACGGTAAGGACAGGACATAGCAATCAGCCCCAGCATTTT
CASSTVRTGHSNQPQHF
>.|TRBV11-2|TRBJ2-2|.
TGTGCCAGCAGCTCCGAGTCTAACACCGGGGAGCTGTTTTTT
CASSSESNTGELFF
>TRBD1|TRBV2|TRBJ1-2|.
TGTGCCAGCAGCGGAGGGGACAGATATGGCTACACCTTC
CASSGGDRYGYTF
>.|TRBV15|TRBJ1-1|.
TGTGCCACCAGCATCGAGGTTGGCAGAGGGGCTTTCTTT
CATSIEVGRGAFF
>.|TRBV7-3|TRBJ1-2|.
TGTGCCAGCAGCTTGGGCAGGGGTCCTCCCTTAAGCGTTGGCTACACCTTC
CASSLGRGPPLSVGYTF
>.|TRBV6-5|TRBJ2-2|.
TGTGCCAGCAGACAGTTCGTGGCCGGGGAGCTGTTTTTT
CASRQFVAGELFF
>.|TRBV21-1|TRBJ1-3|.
TGTGCCAGCAGCATTCCCCGGGACAGCGGAAACACCATATATTTT
CASSIPRDSGNTIYF
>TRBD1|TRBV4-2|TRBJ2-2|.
TGTGCCAGCAGCCAAGCGGGGACAGGGGTGGCGAACACCGGGGAGCTGTTTTTT
CASSQAGTGVANTGELFF
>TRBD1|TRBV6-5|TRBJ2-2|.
TGTGCCAGCAGTTTTACAGGGGGAACCGGGGAGCTGTTTTTT
CASSFTGGTGELFF
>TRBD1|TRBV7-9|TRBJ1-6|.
TGTGCCAGCGGGGGGACAGGCCTAAAATCGGTATCACCCCTCCACTTT
CASGGTGLKSVSPLHF
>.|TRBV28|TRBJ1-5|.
TGTGCCAGCAGTCCCTACGTCTGGCAGGGGAATCAGCCCCAGCATTTT
CASSPYVWQGNQPQHF
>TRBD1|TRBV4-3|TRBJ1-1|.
TGCGCCAGCAGCCAAGATGCGGACAGGGACACTGAAGCTTTCTTT
CASSQDADRDTEAFF
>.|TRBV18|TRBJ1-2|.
TGTGCCAGCTCGGCTGGCAGGGCCGATGGCTACACCTTC
CASSAGRADGYTF
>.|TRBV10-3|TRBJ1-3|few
TGTGCCATCAGTGAGTCATTCGGGGAGAGGACGACCATATATTTT
CAISESFGERTTIYF
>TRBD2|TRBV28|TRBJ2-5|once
TGTGCCAGCAGGAGCGGGGGGGGCCAAGAGACCCAGTACTTC
CASRSGGGQETQYF
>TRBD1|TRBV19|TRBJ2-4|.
TGTGCCAGTAGTATAGTAGGACAGGGAAAAAACATTCAGTACTTC
CASSIVGQGKNIQYF
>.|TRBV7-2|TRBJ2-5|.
TGTGCCAGCAGCAGACGACCACTAGTGGGACAAGAGACCCAGTACTTC
CASSRRPLVGQETQYF
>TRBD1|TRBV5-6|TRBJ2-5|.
TGTGCCAGCAGCTTGGGTGACAGGGACCTCGGGACCCAGTACTTC
CASSLGDRDLGTQYF
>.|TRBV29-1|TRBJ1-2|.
TGCAGGGCAAGCCGGGAACCTGGTGGCTACACCTTC
CRASREPGGYTF
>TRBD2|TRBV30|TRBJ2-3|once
TGTGCCCGGGGCTGGACTAGCGGGGGCGGGGATACGCAGTATTTT
CARGWTSGGGDTQYF
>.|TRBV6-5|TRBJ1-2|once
TGTGCCAGCAGAAGGGAGGGCTATGGCTACACCTTC
CASRREGYGYTF
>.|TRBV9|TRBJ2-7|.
TGTGCCAGCACCCCGGCTGGACAGTCTTACGAGCAGTACTTC
CASTPAGQSYEQYF
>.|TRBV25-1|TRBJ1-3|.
TGTGCCAGCAGTGAGAACCTGGTGAGCTCTGGAAACACCATATATTTT
CASSENLVSSGNTIYF
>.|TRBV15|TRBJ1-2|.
TGTGCCACCAGCATTGGGGGCTCTAACTATGGCTACACCTTC
CATSIGGSNYGYTF
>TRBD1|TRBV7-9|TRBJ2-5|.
TGTGCCAGCAGCTTTTGGACAGGCCAAGAGACCCAGTACTTC
CASSFWTGQETQYF
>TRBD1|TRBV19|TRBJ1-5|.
TGTGCCAGTGTCATGGGGACAGGGAATCAGCCCCAGCATTTT
CASVMGTGNQPQHF
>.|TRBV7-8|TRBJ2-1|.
TGTGCCAGCAGCTTGCCCTACTTCTACAATGAGCAGTTCTTC
CASSLPYFYNEQFF
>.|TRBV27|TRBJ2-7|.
TGTGCCAGCAGCCTCTTGAAATCACAGGGAACCTACGAGCAGTACTTC
CASSLLKSQGTYEQYF
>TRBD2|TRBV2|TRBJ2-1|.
TGTGCCAGCATTGCTAGCGGGGGGGCCAAGAACAATGAGCAGTTCTTC
CASIASGGAKNNEQFF
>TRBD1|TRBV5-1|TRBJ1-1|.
TGCGCCAGCAGCTCGCCGGGACAGGGGGCCTGGGACACTGAAGCTTTCTTT
CASSSPGQGAWDTEAFF
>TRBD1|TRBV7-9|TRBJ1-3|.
TGTGCCAGCAGCAGCCGGGACAGGGGACCATTCTCTGGAAACACCATATATTTT
CASSSRDRGPFSGNTIYF
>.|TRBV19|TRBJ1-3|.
TGTGCCAGTAGTTCCCGGCCCGGGACTGGAAACACCATATATTTT
CASSSRPGTGNTIYF
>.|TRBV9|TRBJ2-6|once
TGTGCCAGCAGCGTGGGGCCGACATGGGCCAACGTCCTGACTTTC
CASSVGPTWANVLTF
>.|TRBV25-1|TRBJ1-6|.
TGTGCCAGCAGTGTCCCGGGGAACTCACCCCTCCACTTT
CASSVPGNSPLHF
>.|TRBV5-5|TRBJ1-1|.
TGTGCCAGCAGCTTTAACCAGGGATTGGTCGGTTCGGACACTGAAGCTTTCTTT
CASSFNQGLVGSDTEAFF
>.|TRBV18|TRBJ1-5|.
TGTGCCAGCTCACCGGCTCAAAACAGCAATCAGCCCCAGCATTTT
CASSPAQNSNQPQHF
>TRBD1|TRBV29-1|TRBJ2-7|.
TGCAGCGTCAGAACAGGGGACGAGCAGTACTTC
CSVRTGDEQYF